The rows below give T cell receptor beta chains drawn from one sample of a study of blood T cell repertoires in COVID-19. Using immunoSEQ multiplex PCR, the repertoire was profiled, and TCRdb retains in-frame clones only, with some absent. The data contain 150,000 or so clones, under 85% of them seen just once; the ten biggest clones take up about an eighth. The sample was PBMCs or T cells enriched from blood (not recorded which). These receptor sequences come from a man aged 45-65 years who had recovered from COVID-19. Both conserved end residues are trimmed from each CDR3.

V: TRBV7-2
length: 13
J: TRBJ1-3
CDR3: ASSRDTASGNTIY

V: TRBV27
length: 14
J: TRBJ2-7
CDR3: ASSLSLAGGPYEQY

V: TRBV19
length: 14
J: TRBJ1-5
CDR3: ASSLSDRVGNQPQH

V: TRBV3-1/TRBV3-2
length: 14
J: TRBJ2-2
CDR3: ASSRPRRENTGELF

V: TRBV7-9
length: 12
J: TRBJ1-2
CDR3: ASSSTLGDYGYT

V: TRBV11-2
length: 13
J: TRBJ2-1
CDR3: ASSSSRGSYNEQF

V: TRBV7-3
length: 12
J: TRBJ2-1
CDR3: ASSPSGAYNEQF

V: TRBV6-4
length: 12
J: TRBJ2-1
CDR3: ASSVNGGSNEQF

V: TRBV5-8
length: 11
J: TRBJ1-2
CDR3: ASSLATDYGYT

V: TRBV30
length: 13
J: TRBJ1-4
CDR3: AWSVPAGILEKLF

V: TRBV9
length: 13
J: TRBJ1-3
CDR3: ASSVLQGAGNTIY

V: TRBV6-5
length: 14
J: TRBJ1-2
CDR3: ASSYANKGIGYGYT

V: TRBV7-2
length: 12
J: TRBJ2-3
CDR3: ASSLDLLRREQY

V: TRBV2
length: 11
J: TRBJ2-7
CDR3: ASSVGHFYEQY

V: TRBV2
length: 12
J: TRBJ2-1
CDR3: ASSGQWDYNEQF

V: TRBV3-1/TRBV3-2
length: 12
J: TRBJ2-7
CDR3: ASSQHTGGREQY